These T cell receptor beta chains were read from a single sample in a study of human T cells and chemical hapten exposure. TCRdb itself ran the RACE reads through MiXCR, one entry per CDR3 protein. This sample has some 50,000 distinct CDR3 sequences, with around 9.3% found just once. The sequenced sample was whole blood, obtained in connection with sensitization to the hapten diphenylcyclopropenone (DPC). These receptors originate from a woman in her thirties or forties with alopecia areata. Some clones in this sample may be carry-over from other donors' samples. Both conserved end residues are part of each CDR3. The order of the fields is J gene, D gene, V gene, clone size, CDR3 protein, CDR3 DNA. The D gene is left open where the match is weak. Rows may omit the clone size; those that give it use once, few, many or a size class.

TRBJ2-3 TRBD1 TRBV6-6 many CASSFGTGHTQYF TGTGCCAGCAGTTTCGGGACAGGACATACGCAGTATTTT
TRBJ1-1 TRBD1 TRBV3-1 many CASSQEGRGAFF TGTGCCAGCAGCCAAGAAGGCAGGGGGGCTTTCTTT
TRBJ1-5 TRBD1 TRBV7-2 many CASSLAGTGVNQPQHF TGTGCCAGCAGCTTAGCCGGGACAGGGGTTAATCAGCCCCAGCATTTT
TRBJ2-5 TRBD2 TRBV23-1 NA CASSQTASSREAQETQYF TGCGCCAGCAGTCAAACCGCCTCTTCGCGGGAGGCCCAAGAGACCCAGTACTTC
TRBJ2-1 TRBD2 TRBV2 NA CARDRTSDYNEQFF TGTGCCAGGGACAGGACTAGCGACTACAATGAGCAGTTCTTC
TRBJ2-7 NA TRBV7-9 many CASSSPASSYEQYF TGTGCCAGCAGCTCCCCGGCCAGCTCCTACGAGCAGTACTTC
TRBJ1-5 NA TRBV21-1 NA CASSKNKYSNQPQHF TGTGCCAGCAGCAAGAATAAATATAGCAATCAGCCCCAGCATTTT
TRBJ2-6 TRBD1 TRBV6-1 many CANGQGGSGANVLTF TGTGCCAACGGACAGGGGGGCTCTGGGGCCAACGTCCTGACTTTC
TRBJ2-2 NA TRBV7-6 many CASSLLGSTGELFF TGTGCCAGCAGCTTACTCGGGTCCACCGGGGAGCTGTTTTTT
TRBJ2-6 NA TRBV15 many CATSRSTGFFSGANVLTF TGTGCCACCAGCAGAAGTACAGGCTTTTTCTCCGGGGCCAACGTCCTGACTTTC
TRBJ1-5 NA TRBV2 few CASSSGAVRNQPQHF TGTGCCAGCAGCAGTGGGGCAGTAAGAAATCAGCCCCAGCATTTT
TRBJ2-3 NA TRBV11-1 few CASSFNTDTQYF TGTGCCAGCAGCTTCAACACAGATACGCAGTATTTT
TRBJ1-2 NA TRBV7-3 many CASSLRPNYGYTF TGTGCCAGCAGCTTACGACCTAACTATGGCTACACCTTC
TRBJ2-7 TRBD1 TRBV11-2 few CASSSRDRGLYEQYF TGTGCCAGCAGCTCACGGGACAGGGGATTGTACGAGCAGTACTTC
TRBJ2-7 TRBD2 TRBV6-2/TRBV6-3 many CASSYAGLAGGYEQYF TGTGCCAGCAGTTACGCGGGACTAGCGGGGGGATACGAGCAGTACTTC
TRBJ1-5 NA TRBV6-6 many CASSYKDSYSNQPQHF TGTGCCAGCAGTTATAAAGATAGCTATAGCAATCAGCCCCAGCATTTT
TRBJ2-5 TRBD2 TRBV3-1 many CASSPRARGLADKETQYF TGTGCCAGCAGCCCGAGAGCTAGAGGACTAGCGGACAAAGAGACCCAGTACTTC
TRBJ2-7 NA TRBV28 NA CASSLRVTPYEQYF TGTGCCAGCAGTCTCCGGGTGACACCGTACGAGCAGTACTTC
TRBJ2-5 TRBD2 TRBV24-1 many CATRAGEYQETQYF TGTGCCACCAGAGCGGGGGAATACCAAGAGACCCAGTACTTC
TRBJ1-1 NA TRBV12-3/TRBV12-4 many CASSLGVNTEAFF TGTGCCAGCAGTTTGGGGGTGAACACTGAAGCTTTCTTT
TRBJ2-1 TRBD2 TRBV27 NA CASSFSGGLYNEQFF TGTGCCAGCAGTTTTAGCGGGGGCCTTTACAATGAGCAGTTCTTC
TRBJ1-5 NA TRBV5-8 many CASSGHRKEGNQPQHF TGTGCCAGCAGCGGGCACAGGAAGGAGGGGAATCAGCCCCAGCATTTT
TRBJ2-3 TRBD2 TRBV20-1 many CSASLTSGDTQYF TGCAGTGCTAGTTTGACTAGCGGAGATACGCAGTATTTT
TRBJ2-1 NA TRBV5-4 NA CASSGGSLNEQFF TGTGCCAGCAGCGGAGGGAGCTTGAATGAGCAGTTCTTC
TRBJ2-7 TRBD2 TRBV3-1 many CASSPTGTSGGYEQYF TGTGCCAGCAGCCCCACAGGAACTAGCGGGGGCTACGAGCAGTACTTC
TRBJ1-5 NA TRBV4-2 few CASSQPKDSFNQPQHF TGTGCCAGCAGCCAACCAAAGGACAGTTTCAATCAGCCCCAGCATTTT
TRBJ1-1 NA TRBV25-1 few CASTPPSDGMNTEAFF TGTGCCAGCACCCCCCCGTCAGACGGAATGAACACTGAAGCTTTCTTT
TRBJ2-1 NA TRBV20-1 few CSADSHGGPPYNEQFF TGCAGTGCTGATTCCCACGGGGGGCCCCCCTACAATGAGCAGTTCTTC
TRBJ1-1 NA TRBV7-9 few CASSLGARSNTEAFF TGTGCCAGCAGCTTGGGCGCCAGGAGTAACACTGAAGCTTTCTTT
TRBJ2-3 TRBD2 TRBV3-1 many CASSQSRAGGSSDTQYF TGTGCCAGCAGCCAAAGTCGAGCGGGGGGATCGTCAGATACGCAGTATTTT
TRBJ2-1 TRBD2 TRBV11-3 many CASSLSGTSLPEQFF TGTGCCAGCAGCCTTTCCGGGACTAGCCTCCCTGAGCAGTTCTTC
TRBJ2-7 TRBD1 TRBV18 NA CASSEGQGFIEQYF TGTGCCAGCTCGGAAGGACAGGGGTTTATCGAGCAGTACTTC
TRBJ2-5 TRBD1 TRBV10-3 many CAISMGRGQGVETQYF TGTGCCATCAGTATGGGACGAGGGCAGGGGGTCGAGACCCAGTACTTC
TRBJ2-3 NA TRBV7-6 NA CASSFQGKVDTQYF TGTGCCAGCAGCTTCCAGGGAAAGGTAGATACGCAGTATTTT
TRBJ2-5 NA TRBV5-6 many CASSFVQGKTQYF TGTGCCAGCAGCTTCGTACAGGGAAAGACCCAGTACTTC
TRBJ1-6 NA TRBV6-5 many CASSYGQVRSPLHF TGTGCCAGCAGTTACGGCCAGGTCCGTTCACCCCTCCACTTT
TRBJ2-5 NA TRBV7-7 few CASSSGPQETQYF TGTGCCAGCAGCTCGGGGCCTCAAGAGACCCAGTACTTC
TRBJ2-7 TRBD1 TRBV5-1 NA CASSFGTAYEQYF TGCGCCAGCAGCTTTGGGACAGCCTACGAGCAGTACTTC
TRBJ2-7 NA TRBV6-6 few CASSPTSYEQYF TGTGCCAGCAGCCCCACGTCCTACGAGCAGTACTTC
TRBJ1-6 NA TRBV15 many CATSRGENSPLHF TGTGCCACCAGCAGAGGGGAGAATTCACCCCTCCACTTT
TRBJ2-5 TRBD1 TRBV28 many CASSLYAPALGTGEDSETQYF TGTGCCAGCAGTTTATACGCCCCCGCATTGGGGACAGGGGAGGATTCAGAGACCCAGTACTTC
TRBJ1-6 NA TRBV7-9 many CASSLGAPELTNSPLHF TGTGCCAGCAGCTTAGGGGCCCCCGAACTTACTAATTCACCCCTCCACTTT
TRBJ2-1 NA TRBV12-3/TRBV12-4 many CASSPSAAGSYNEQFF TGTGCCAGCAGTCCGAGTGCAGCGGGCTCCTACAATGAGCAGTTCTTC
TRBJ1-6 TRBD1 TRBV6-6 NA CASTGTENSPLHF TGTGCCAGCACCGGGACAGAAAATTCACCCCTCCACTTT
TRBJ1-1 NA TRBV2 many CASSGTDSNTEAFF TGTGCCAGCAGTGGGACAGACTCAAACACTGAAGCTTTCTTT
TRBJ2-3 NA TRBV18 many CASSPLLGRSSPDTQYF TGTGCCAGCTCACCACTTTTAGGTCGTTCTAGCCCAGATACGCAGTATTTT
TRBJ1-5 NA TRBV7-2 NA CASSSRDGLLSNQPQHF TGTGCCAGCAGCTCCAGGGATGGGCTCTTAAGCAATCAGCCCCAGCATTTT
TRBJ1-1 NA TRBV4-1 NA CASSQSGWPPQAFF TGCGCCAGCAGCCAAAGTGGTTGGCCGCCCCAAGCTTTCTTT
TRBJ1-1 NA TRBV3-1 many CASSQHSTEAFF TGTGCCAGCAGCCAACACAGCACTGAAGCTTTCTTT
TRBJ1-5 NA TRBV12-5 many CASGLGPQPQHF TGTGCTAGTGGTTTAGGGCCTCAGCCCCAGCATTTT
TRBJ2-3 NA TRBV7-6 NA CASSPIRNAPDTQYF TGTGCCAGCAGCCCCATACGAAATGCACCAGATACGCAGTATTTT
TRBJ2-3 NA TRBV5-6 NA CASRFTGTDTQYF TGTGCCAGCAGATTCACAGGGACAGATACGCAGTATTTT
TRBJ2-5 NA TRBV5-4 many CASSLNREGETQYF TGTGCCAGCAGCTTGAACAGGGAAGGGGAGACCCAGTACTTC
TRBJ1-4 NA TRBV7-8 NA CASSRRGVNEKLFF TGTGCCAGCAGCAGGAGGGGGGTTAATGAAAAACTGTTTTTT
TRBJ2-2 TRBD1 TRBV6-5 many CASSYTTGVTGELFF TGTGCCAGCAGTTACACCACAGGGGTTACCGGGGAGCTGTTTTTT
TRBJ1-3 NA TRBV4-3 few CASSQGSQALLSGNTIYF TGCGCCAGCAGCCAAGGAAGTCAAGCCCTTCTCTCTGGAAACACCATATATTTT
TRBJ2-3 NA TRBV29-1 many CTYVAGSTDTQYF TGCACCTACGTTGCGGGCAGCACAGATACGCAGTATTTT
TRBJ2-7 NA TRBV14 once CASSPYTYEQYF TGTGCCAGCAGCCCTTATACCTACGAGCAGTACTTC
TRBJ2-7 TRBD1 TRBV7-6 NA CASSLIAGQGAYEQYF TGTGCCAGCAGCTTAATCGCCGGACAGGGGGCCTACGAGCAGTACTTC
TRBJ2-7 TRBD1 TRBV3-1 many CASSHADRGSGEQYF TGTGCCAGCAGCCACGCAGACAGGGGCTCGGGCGAGCAGTACTTC